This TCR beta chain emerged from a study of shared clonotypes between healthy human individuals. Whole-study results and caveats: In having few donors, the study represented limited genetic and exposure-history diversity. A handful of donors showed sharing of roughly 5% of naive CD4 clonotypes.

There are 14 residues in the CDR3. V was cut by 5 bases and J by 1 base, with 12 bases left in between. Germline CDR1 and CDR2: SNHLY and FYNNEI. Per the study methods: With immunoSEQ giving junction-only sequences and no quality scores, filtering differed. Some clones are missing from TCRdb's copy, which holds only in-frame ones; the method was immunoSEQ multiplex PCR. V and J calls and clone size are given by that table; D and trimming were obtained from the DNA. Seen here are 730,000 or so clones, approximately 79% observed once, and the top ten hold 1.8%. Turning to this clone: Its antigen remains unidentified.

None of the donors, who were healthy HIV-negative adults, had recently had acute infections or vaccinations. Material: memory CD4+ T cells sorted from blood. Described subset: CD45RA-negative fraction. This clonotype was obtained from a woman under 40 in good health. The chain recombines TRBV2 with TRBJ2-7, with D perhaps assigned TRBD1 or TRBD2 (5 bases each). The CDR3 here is CASSNPGRSYEQYF. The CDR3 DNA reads TGTGCCAGCAGTAATCCGGGACGGTCCTACGAGCAGTACTTC.